These 16 T cell receptor delta chains were all obtained from the same sample, sequenced in a study of gammadelta T cells in human blood. TCRdb fed the RT-PCR reads to CATT. In the table there are about 1,000 delta-chain clones, roughly 19% of which are singletons. The sequencing sample was made of Vgamma9Vdelta2 gamma-delta T cells from infant blood. The source is a human donor.

On this clone: With a far larger clone one base away, a read error is the likely cause. The chain combines TRDV2 with TRDJ3; 9 nucleotides line up with TRDD3. TCRdb gives no J gene; it was assigned here by matching the DNA to germline. V shed 6 bases, J shed 0 bases, and the junction held 11 bases outside the gene matches. This CDR3 is built from 19 residues. CDR1 is GEAIGNYY and CDR2 is EKD in the germline V gene. In nucleotides, the CDR3 is TGTGCCTGTTACCCGGTACTGGGGGAGAGCTCCTGGGACACCCGACAGATGTTTTTC. This encodes CACYPVLGESSWDTRQMFF.

Comments on this clone: A much larger clone differs by one base, so this may be a read error. This chain connects TRDV2 to TRDJ3, with TRDD3 matching 9 bases. J lost 0 bases, V lost 2 bases, and 7 bases had no gene match. The CDR3 consists of 19 residues. CDR1 is GEAIGNYY and CDR2 is EKD in the germline V gene. CDR3 sequence (DNA): TGTGCCTGTGACATCCTGGGGGATTCGAGCTCCTGGGACACCCGACAGATGTTTTTC. Protein sequence: CACDILGDSSSWDTRQMFF.

V gene TRDV2 combines with J gene TRDJ3, with 11 bases lining up with TRDD3. No J segment appears in TCRdb, so it was assigned here by matching the sequence to germline. Germline V gene data show CDR1 as GEAIGNYY and CDR2 as EKD. After removal of 0 bases from V and 0 bases from J, the junction contained 3 bases not matched to a gene. The CDR3 contains 19 residues. The chain's CDR3 is CACDTAGGYLSWDTRQMFF. The CDR3 bases are TGTGCCTGTGACACCGCTGGGGGATACCTCTCCTGGGACACCCGACAGATGTTTTTC.

There are a few counts of this clone. V and J are TRDV2 and TRDJ3; 10 positions match TRDD3. Since TCRdb gives no J gene, matching the DNA to germline was used here to assign it. Germline V gene sequence: CDR1 GEAIGNYY, CDR2 EKD. With 0 bases clipped from V and 1 base from J, the junction kept 2 bases outside the gene matches. This CDR3 contains 18 residues. The CDR3 reads CACDTGGYASWDTRQMFF. In DNA, the CDR3 is TGTGCCTGTGACACCGGGGGATACGCGTCCTGGGACACCCGACAGATGTTTTTC.

With respect to this clone: With only one base between it and a far larger clone, this is likely a read error. The same CDR3 can be traced to other DNA sequences in this sample. The rearrangement joins TRDV2 to TRDJ3, with 8 bases identical to TRDD3. TCRdb carries no J gene annotation; the J gene was assigned here by matching the DNA with germline. Germline assignment: CDR1 GEAIGNYY and CDR2 EKD. The CDR3 spans 19 residues. CDR3 region: CACDSTGGLSSWDTRQMFF. The CDR3 bases are TGTGCCTGCGACAGTACTGGGGGTCTTAGCTCCTGGGACACCCGACAGATGTTTTTC.

This clone is medium-sized. A much larger clone sits a single nucleotide away, making a read error possible. Distinct nucleotide sequences in the sample also encode this CDR3. V usage is TRDV2 and J usage is TRDJ2, with 10 positions matching TRDD3. The CDR3 totals 14 residues. Per the germline V gene, CDR1 is GEAIGNYY and CDR2 is EKD. J was trimmed by 5 bases and V by 7 bases; bases with no gene match: 6. In DNA form, the CDR3 reads TGTGCCTGCGACCTACTGGGGGATACAGCACAACTCTTCTTT. Protein product: CACDLLGDTAQLFF.

This clone has more than one count but fewer than ten. TCRdb records a much larger clone's protein for this DNA, with a difference at residue 3 that likely arises from a read error; the protein given is the translation of the DNA. The chain couples TRDV2 to TRDJ2; the match to TRDD3 covers 8 bases. The CDR3 has 14 amino acids. Germline CDR1 is GEAIGNYY and CDR2 is EKD. This CDR3 is CASDTWGMTAQLFF. The CDR3 nucleotides are TGTGCCAGTGACACCTGGGGGATGACAGCACAACTCTTCTTT.

This clone is large within its sample. V is TRDV2 and J is TRDJ3; 12 bases line up with TRDD3. The germline gives CDR1 GEAIGNYY, CDR2 EKD. This CDR3 region has 20 residues. V dropped 3 bases and J dropped 0; count of bases not matched to a gene: 8. As DNA, the CDR3 is TGTGCCTGTGACCCCGTACTGGGGGATACCCCCTCCTGGGACACCCGACAGATGTTTTTC. As protein: CACDPVLGDTPSWDTRQMFF.

Concerning this clone: This likely traces to a read error, being one base from a far larger clone. The sample holds other DNA sequences that translate to the same CDR3. V is TRDV2 and J is TRDJ2; TRDD3 aligns across 12 bases. Germline CDR1 is GEAIGNYY and CDR2 is EKD. The CDR3 spans 16 residues. The CDR3 sequence: CACDVLGDTLTAQLFF. In DNA form, the CDR3 reads TGTGCCTGTGACGTACTGGGGGATACTTTAACAGCACAACTCTTCTTT.

Within the sample, this clone is large. The J gene is TRDJ1, the V gene TRDV2; TRDD3 matches 12 bases. CDR3 length: 19 residues. The V gene end was trimmed by 0 bases and the J gene end by 0 bases; junction bases not matched to a gene: 10. CDR1 GEAIGNYY and CDR2 EKD come from the germline V gene. The CDR3 region is CACDTVETGGYRYTDKLIF. Written as DNA, the CDR3 is TGTGCCTGTGACACCGTGGAAACTGGGGGATACCGGTACACCGATAAACTCATCTTT.

This clone was detected only a few times. A far larger clone is a single base away, which makes a read error likely. The rearrangement joins TRDV2 to TRDJ3; 8 bases fit TRDD3. Germline V gene data show CDR1 as GEAIGNYY and CDR2 as EKD. CDR3 length equals 17 residues. In nucleotides, the CDR3 is TGTGCCTGTGACGGGATACGGAGCTCCCGGGACACCCGACAGATGTTTTTC. Amino acids: CACDGIRSSRDTRQMFF.

Within the sample, this clone is medium-sized. The chain employs TRDV2 and TRDJ3; 11 bases fit TRDD3. The CDR3 extends over 17 amino acids. Germline V CDR1 and CDR2: GEAIGNYY, EKD. V trimming: 2 bases; J trimming: 5 bases; junction bases outside the gene matches: 4. The DNA for the CDR3 is TGTGCCTGTGACAGACTGGGGGATAGCCGGGACACCCGACAGATGTTTTTC. This codes for CACDRLGDSRDTRQMFF.

This clone rates as medium-sized. Since a much larger clone is just one base distant, this may be a read error. The V gene is TRDV2, the J gene TRDJ1; 8 bases align to TRDD3. Germline V lookup: CDR1 GEAIGNYY, CDR2 EKD. This CDR3 spans 14 amino acids. The CDR3, as DNA: TGTTCCTGTGACGTACTGGGGGACACCGATAAACTCATCTTT. Translating it yields CSCDVLGDTDKLIF.

A note on this clone: A much larger clonotype is one base distant, so this may be a read error. This sequence joins TRDV2 and TRDJ3; 10 bases line up with TRDD3. From germline, CDR1 is GEAIGNYY and CDR2 EKD. The CDR3 contains 19 residues. V gave up 6 bases and J gave up 0 bases; unmatched junction bases: 10. The CDR3 coding sequence is TGTGCCTGTAACCCACTGGGGGATCCCAGCTCCTGGGACACCCGACAGATGTTTTTC. Residues: CACNPLGDPSSWDTRQMFF.

Relative to its sample, this clone is large. The V gene is TRDV2, the J gene TRDJ2, with 9 nucleotides matching TRDD3. CDR1 is GEAIGNYY and CDR2 is EKD in the germline V gene. V shed 4 bases and J 6 bases; nucleotides not matched to a gene: 8. The CDR3 is 15 amino acids. The CDR3 spells CACESLGDVAAQLFF. The CDR3 region has the DNA TGTGCCTGTGAGTCCCTGGGGGATGTAGCAGCACAACTCTTCTTT.

As concerns this clone: A far larger clone lies a single base away; this is likely a read error. J is TRDJ3 and V is TRDV2, with 9 bases identical to TRDD3. The J gene is absent in TCRdb and was assigned here via DNA matching to germline. The CDR3 spans 19 residues. Germline loops: CDR1 GEAIGNYY, CDR2 EKD. CDR3 bases: TGTGCCTTTGACTCCGTACTGGGGGACTCCTCCTGGGACACCCGACAGATGTTTTTC. It yields the protein CAFDSVLGDSSWDTRQMFF.